Reported below is one TCR beta chain. Original handling: Amplification of reference gene primers provided the estimated nucleated cell counts. Sequencing used immunoSEQ multiplex PCR; TCRdb keeps in-frame clones, though not all of them. V and J calls and clone size come straight from that table; D and trimming were deduced from the DNA. This sample has 35,000 to 55,000 clones, with roughly 90% found just once. The CDR3 extends over 20 amino acids. V dropped 6 bases and J dropped 1 base, with 28 bases sitting between them. The germline V gene encodes CDR1 MNHNY and CDR2 SVGAGI (reference sequence). This sample was taken from a study of blood T cell repertoires in COVID-19. Study background: COVID-19 samples collected from the United States, Italy and Spain covered acute and convalescent phases. Sources were T cells, B-cell-depleted T cells, or PBMCs; the material itself was cDNA or gDNA.

This TCR derives from a man between 65 and 79 years old with active COVID-19. The V gene is TRBV6-6, the J gene TRBJ1-5; D might be TRBD1 (5 bases). Sequenced sample: peripheral blood. The CDR3 protein is CASRRPPGRAGRDSNQPQHF. The DNA for the CDR3 is TGTGCCAGCAGGCGACCCCCGGGGCGGGCGGGGAGGGACAGCAATCAGCCCCAGCATTTT.